One and the same sample provided the 21 T cell receptor beta chains below, sequenced in a study of HIV-infected patients and healthy controls. cDNA was made from 400 to 500 ng RNA using alpha and beta constant primers. Separate chain-specific third strand synthesis with multiplexing indices produced the alpha and beta libraries. Using its own MiXCR run on the 5' RACE reads, TCRdb lists one record per CDR3 protein. This repertoire shows more than 15,000 distinct CDR3 sequences, 8.5% to 9% found once; its top ten account for 21%. Follow-up blood was drawn about 14 weeks, roughly three months, after antiretroviral therapy began. No cell fractionation was done, so the repertoire covers all unsorted peripheral blood T cells. The specimen was blood, collected during antiretroviral therapy. These receptors were obtained from an adult with HIV infection.

This clonotype was seen ten or more times. V gene TRBV6-5 combines with J gene TRBJ2-3, with TRBD1 identical over 10 bases. This CDR3 comprises 14 residues. The germline CDR1 and CDR2 sequences are MNHEY and SVGAGI. The V and J ends lost 1 base and 6 bases, in that order; junction bases with no gene match: 1. CDR3: CASSYLDRGDTQYF. CDR3 DNA sequence: TGTGCCAGCAGTTACTTGGACAGGGGGGATACGCAGTATTTT.

This clonotype was seen more than once but under ten times. The J gene is TRBJ1-2, the V gene TRBV5-6, with 7 bases that match TRBD1. Per germline, CDR1 SGHDT and CDR2 YYEEEE. The trim removed 6 bases at V and 2 bases at J, leaving 7 bases unmatched. There are 14 residues in the CDR3. The CDR3 protein is CASNRGGANYGYTF. As DNA, the CDR3 is TGTGCCAGCAATCGAGGGGGCGCCAACTATGGCTACACCTTC.

This clonotype was observed at least ten times. The chain links TRBV20-1 to TRBJ2-3; 16 bases match TRBD2. The germline V gene encodes CDR1 DFQATT and CDR2 SNEGSKA (reference sequence). V shed 3 bases, J shed 4 bases, and the junction held 10 bases outside the gene matches. The CDR3 loop spans 18 amino acids. The CDR3 sequence is CSASEWGGLAGGSDTQYF. CDR3 DNA: TGCAGTGCTAGCGAATGGGGGGGACTAGCGGGAGGGTCAGATACGCAGTATTTT.

There are many counts of this clonotype. This rearrangement joins TRBV5-6 to TRBJ2-3, with D perhaps given as TRBD1 or TRBD2 (5 bases each). The V gene lost 4 bases and the J gene lost 7 bases, with 19 bases spanning the gap. Per germline, CDR1 SGHDT and CDR2 YYEEEE. The CDR3 sequence is 15 residues long. The CDR3 spells CASSRDGGPGYTQYF. CDR3 in DNA: TGTGCCAGCAGCCGGGACGGTGGACCAGGGTATACGCAGTATTTT.

This clonotype was seen repeatedly, ten times or more. This rearrangement joins TRBV20-1 to TRBJ2-1; TRBD2 matches at 11 bases. With 3 bases clipped from V and 6 bases from J, the junction kept 4 bases outside the gene matches. The CDR3 covers 14 residues. Germline V gene sequence: CDR1 DFQATT, CDR2 SNEGSKA (reference sequence). This CDR3 is CSASSSGRTNEQFF. CDR3 sequence (DNA): TGCAGTGCTAGCTCTAGCGGGAGGACCAATGAGCAGTTCTTC.

This clonotype was recorded at least ten times. The rearrangement joins TRBV4-1 to TRBJ2-1; 10 bases match TRBD2. Germline loops: CDR1 MGHRA, CDR2 YSYEKL. CDR3 length: 15 residues. With 4 bases clipped from V and 4 bases from J, the junction kept 4 bases outside the gene matches. The CDR3, as DNA: TGCGCCAGCAGCCTTCGGACTAGCGGTTACAATGAGCAGTTCTTC. It specifies CASSLRTSGYNEQFF.

This clonotype was found a few times. This chain connects TRBV18 to TRBJ2-7; TRBD2 matches at 11 bases. Germline CDR1 KGHSH, CDR2 LQKENI. CDR3 length: 13 residues. J was trimmed by 7 bases and V by 8 bases; bases with no gene match: 7. As DNA, the CDR3 is TGTGCCAGCAAGACTAGCGGGATTCGTGAGCAGTACTTC. It codes for CASKTSGIREQYF.

The chain carries TRBV18 and TRBJ2-7; no definite D call. The ends were cut back, 4 bases at V and 6 bases at J, with 10 bases in the middle. Germline values: CDR1 KGHSH, CDR2 LQKENI. The CDR3 spans 12 residues. CDR3 sequence: CASSHRQLEQYF. As DNA, the CDR3 is TGTGCCAGCTCACATAGACAACTCGAGCAGTACTTC.

This clonotype showed up many times. The V call is TRBV6-5, the J call TRBJ1-5; 7 bases agree with TRBD1. The CDR3 runs to 16 residues. J gave up 4 bases and V 6 bases, and 12 bases lay outside the gene matches. The germline V gene has CDR1 MNHEY and CDR2 SVGAGI. The chain's CDR3 is CASRRKPQGGNQPQHF. CDR3 nucleotide sequence: TGTGCCAGCAGGCGCAAGCCGCAGGGGGGAAATCAGCCCCAGCATTTT.

This clonotype was recorded at least ten times. The chain is built from TRBV6-2 or TRBV6-3 and TRBJ2-7; tentatively, D is TRBD1 (5 bases). Germline V gene sequence: CDR1 MNHEY, CDR2 SVGEGT. The CDR3 has 12 residues. Trimming stripped 5 bases from V and 4 bases from J, with 9 bases between. CDR3 DNA: TGTGCCAGCAGTGAACAGGATTACGAGCAGTACTTC. It is translated as CASSEQDYEQYF.

This clonotype was found many times. The J gene is TRBJ1-1, the V gene TRBV6-2 or TRBV6-3; 8 nucleotides line up with TRBD1. The ends lost 2 bases at V and 7 bases at J; junction bases unmatched: 6. In germline, CDR1 is MNHEY, CDR2 SVGEGT. The CDR3 contains 14 residues. CDR3: CASSYGTGFDEAFF. The CDR3, as DNA: TGTGCCAGCAGTTACGGGACAGGATTTGATGAAGCTTTCTTT.

This clonotype was seen many times. The chain carries TRBV20-1 and TRBJ1-5, with D perhaps TRBD1 (6 bases). The CDR3 consists of 13 residues. Trimming removed 5 bases from V and 1 base from J, with 9 bases in between. CDR1 is DFQATT, CDR2 SNEGSKA, per germline (reference sequence). CDR3 amino acids: CSAWGASNQPQHF. The CDR3 DNA reads as TGCAGTGCTTGGGGGGCGAGCAATCAGCCCCAGCATTTT.

Ten or more counts support this clonotype. This rearrangement joins TRBV14 to TRBJ2-1; 7 bases map to TRBD1. J was trimmed by 9 bases and V by 6 bases; bases with no gene match: 5. CDR1 and CDR2 from the germline V gene are SGHDN and FVKESK. The CDR3 spans 12 residues. The CDR3 reads CASSLRQGEQFF. In DNA form, the CDR3 reads TGTGCCAGCAGTCTTAGACAGGGTGAGCAGTTCTTC.

This clonotype appeared many times. The chain combines TRBV9 with TRBJ2-1; TRBD2 might be the D (5 bases). This CDR3 is 15 amino acids long. Germline V lookup: CDR1 SGDLS, CDR2 YYNGEE. V lost 10 bases and J 0 bases, leaving 17 bases between the germline ends. The CDR3 bases are TGTGCCTCCAGCGAGGAGGAAAGCTCCTACAATGAGCAGTTCTTC. It translates to CASSEEESSYNEQFF.

The chain carries TRBV27 and TRBJ1-1; D is possibly TRBD1 (5 bases). Germline CDR1 is MNHEY and CDR2 is SMNVEV (reference sequence). V was clipped by 3 bases and J by 2 bases, with 7 bases between them. This CDR3 is built from 13 residues. As DNA, the CDR3 is TGTGCCAGCAGTTTTCGGGGCAACACTGAAGCTTTCTTT. Encoded protein: CASSFRGNTEAFF.

This clonotype has a count of ten or more. The junction does not match germline at one end; this may be a read error. V is TRBV6-1 and J is TRBJ2-7, with a possible D match to TRBD1 (6 bases). The CDR3 is made up of 12 amino acids. Germline loops: CDR1 MNHNS, CDR2 SASEGT. This CDR3 is CASADERGRPTF. CDR3 DNA: TGTGCCAGTGCAGATGAGAGGGGGAGACCGACCTTC.

This clonotype has a handful of counts. The chain has TRBV20-1 and TRBJ2-1; the match to TRBD2 covers 8 bases. The J segment lost 6 bases and the V segment lost 6 bases, leaving 10 bases of the junction unmatched. Germline lookup yields CDR1 DFQATT and CDR2 SNEGSKA (reference sequence). The CDR3 spans 14 residues. The CDR3 nucleotides read TGCAGTGCCCCTACCGGGACTAGTGGCAATGAGCAGTTCTTC. Residues: CSAPTGTSGNEQFF.

The chain combines TRBV7-7 with TRBJ2-2; 7 nucleotides align to TRBD2. The length of the CDR3 is 14 residues. Germline assignment: CDR1 SSHAT and CDR2 FNYEAQ (reference sequence). The CDR3 DNA sequence: TGTGCTAGCGGGCGGGGTCAGGACACCGGGGAGCTGTTTTTT. This gives the protein CASGRGQDTGELFF.

At least ten counts were recorded for this clonotype. The CDR3 DNA reads TGCGCCAGCAGCTTGTCAACAGGGGGGGAGCAGTACTTC. It yields the protein CASSLSTGGEQYF. The rearrangement links TRBV5-1 to TRBJ2-7; 8 bases map to TRBD1. Germline lookup yields CDR1 SGHRS and CDR2 YFSETQ. The trim removed 1 base at V and 7 bases at J, leaving 4 bases unmatched. The CDR3 loop spans 13 amino acids.

This clonotype was detected only a few times. The chain couples TRBV6-1 to TRBJ1-3; weak D call: TRBD1 (5 bases). The CDR3 has 16 amino acids. With 6 bases removed from V and 4 bases from J, the gap between germline ends came to 19 bases. Per germline, CDR1 MNHNS and CDR2 SASEGT. The CDR3 DNA reads TGTGCCAGCAGCTCGGGGACCCAATCGGAAGGAAACACCATATATTTT. The encoded protein is CASSSGTQSEGNTIYF.

This clonotype has a count of ten or more. The rearrangement uses TRBV7-2 and TRBJ2-1; 10 nucleotides align to TRBD2. V dropped 4 bases and J dropped 14; count of bases not matched to a gene: 2. CDR3 length: 11 residues. The V gene's germline CDR1 is SGHTA and CDR2 FQGNSA. The CDR3, as DNA: TGTGCCAGCAGCTCCCTAGCGGGAGAGTTCTTC. Amino acids: CASSSLAGEFF.